A selection of T cell receptor beta chains follows, all from one sample in a study of T cell responses to AZD1222 COVID-19 vaccine. Produced via immunoSEQ multiplex PCR; TCRdb's table is partial and in-frame only. The table has 110,000 to 150,000 clones, 75% to 90% seen once; the top ten hold about 4.5%. Sequenced material: peripheral blood, taken on day 0 of AZD1222 vaccination. The receptors originated from an adult in good health. CDR3s leave out the opening cysteine and the closing phenylalanine or tryptophan. A D gene is named only where the DNA matches it firmly.

v_gene: TRBV2
d_gene: .
CDR3aa: ASRTGLLNTEAF

v_gene: TRBV28
d_gene: TRBD2
CDR3aa: ASSPSGSPYNEQF

v_gene: TRBV19
d_gene: .
CDR3aa: ASSSQYTEAF

v_gene: TRBV7-8
d_gene: TRBD2
CDR3aa: ASAERGGFTDTQY

v_gene: TRBV2
d_gene: .
CDR3aa: ATSQFTEAF

v_gene: TRBV5-5
d_gene: .
CDR3aa: ASSWGWTDGYT

v_gene: TRBV2
d_gene: .
CDR3aa: ASSVDFPGEEQF

v_gene: TRBV2
d_gene: .
CDR3aa: ASSELGSGGYT

v_gene: TRBV28
d_gene: .
CDR3aa: ASSLVGFGTRVSSYEQY

v_gene: TRBV5-6
d_gene: .
CDR3aa: ASSPGTGIQETQY

v_gene: TRBV10-1
d_gene: .
CDR3aa: ASSESRSGETQY

v_gene: TRBV3-1/TRBV3-2
d_gene: .
CDR3aa: ASSQSRRNTEAF

v_gene: TRBV20-1
d_gene: .
CDR3aa: SASSGNSYEQY

v_gene: TRBV28
d_gene: .
CDR3aa: ASRGARTEAF

v_gene: TRBV6-2/TRBV6-3
d_gene: TRBD1
CDR3aa: ASSSTPDRVNEQF

v_gene: TRBV28
d_gene: .
CDR3aa: ASKGGRAPSYEQY

v_gene: TRBV5-1
d_gene: TRBD1
CDR3aa: ASSLAIGLDREYGYT

v_gene: TRBV6-1
d_gene: .
CDR3aa: ASSDPAEDSTDTQY

v_gene: TRBV6-4
d_gene: .
CDR3aa: ASSAYVGKNTEAF

v_gene: TRBV20-1
d_gene: .
CDR3aa: SATGETQY

v_gene: TRBV3-1/TRBV3-2
d_gene: TRBD1
CDR3aa: ASSQGQGHGYT

v_gene: TRBV2
d_gene: .
CDR3aa: ASSEYEQY

v_gene: TRBV7-7
d_gene: .
CDR3aa: ASSSNPGPQETQY

v_gene: TRBV4-1
d_gene: TRBD2
CDR3aa: ASSQVTRGAGVNEQY

v_gene: TRBV7-9
d_gene: TRBD1
CDR3aa: ASSYGTGSSYNEQF

v_gene: TRBV9
d_gene: .
CDR3aa: ASSVEGGDTEAF

v_gene: TRBV2
d_gene: TRBD1
CDR3aa: ASNGGQALRVEQY

v_gene: TRBV7-9
d_gene: .
CDR3aa: ASSLEGGWDNEQF

v_gene: TRBV5-1
d_gene: .
CDR3aa: ASSLWSANTEAF

v_gene: TRBV7-3
d_gene: .
CDR3aa: ASSLGTSTDTQY

v_gene: TRBV27
d_gene: .
CDR3aa: ASSFGGSSYNEQF

v_gene: TRBV9
d_gene: TRBD2
CDR3aa: ASSVGLAGAYEQF

v_gene: TRBV27
d_gene: .
CDR3aa: ASSLTDNTEAF

v_gene: TRBV2
d_gene: TRBD1
CDR3aa: ASRGDRTKKLF

v_gene: TRBV12-3/TRBV12-4
d_gene: .
CDR3aa: ASGTPNTGELF

v_gene: TRBV7-9
d_gene: .
CDR3aa: ASSQPKRPNYGYT

v_gene: TRBV2
d_gene: .
CDR3aa: ASSDAREGYGYT

v_gene: TRBV6-9
d_gene: TRBD1
CDR3aa: ASSLQGGYT

v_gene: TRBV4-1
d_gene: TRBD1
CDR3aa: ASSQVLGQWVPEAF

v_gene: TRBV14
d_gene: .
CDR3aa: ASSQNRGQETQY

v_gene: TRBV28
d_gene: .
CDR3aa: ASSPDSGHPSGDTEAF

v_gene: TRBV5-4
d_gene: TRBD1
CDR3aa: ASSPHGGTGEKLF

v_gene: TRBV7-9
d_gene: TRBD1
CDR3aa: ASSLGQGHPIEQF

v_gene: TRBV7-2
d_gene: .
CDR3aa: ASSLAAARRGPYEQY

v_gene: TRBV15
d_gene: .
CDR3aa: ATILLTGSNTEAF

v_gene: TRBV28
d_gene: TRBD2
CDR3aa: ASSGHGLAETQY

v_gene: TRBV12-3/TRBV12-4
d_gene: .
CDR3aa: ASSSGAGYGYT

v_gene: TRBV5-4
d_gene: .
CDR3aa: ASSLAGGTTYGYT